This TCR beta chain was captured by sequencing in a study of radiotherapy plus CTLA-4 blockade in lung cancer. Study at large: Around 18% of enrolled patients responded objectively, and roughly 31% had disease control. Study-wide points: Subsequent to radiotherapy plus ipilimumab, tumor-derived TCR clones underwent expansion in blood.

Trimming stripped 0 bases from V and 6 bases from J, with 6 bases between. The CDR3 is 12 amino acids. Germline V gives CDR1 SGHRS, CDR2 YFSETQ. Using immunoSEQ multiplex PCR, the repertoire was profiled, and TCRdb retains in-frame clones only, with some absent. The sample has some 62,000 clones; roughly 80% are singletons. Comments on this clone: Its antigen is unidentified.

CTLA-4 blockade with ipilimumab, together with focal radiation, was given to patients with chemo-refractory metastatic non-small-cell lung cancer. The sequence was obtained from a human donor with non-small cell lung cancer who had a complete response to radiotherapy plus ipilimumab. The sample in question was peripheral blood, obtained from a patient treated with radiotherapy plus ipilimumab. This chain uses TRBV5-1 with TRBJ1-2, with a possible D match to TRBD1 (5 bases). The CDR3 region is CASSLARDGYTF. For the CDR3, the DNA is TGCGCCAGCAGCTTGGCCAGGGATGGCTACACCTTC.